Shown below are 22 T cell receptor beta chains from a single sample sequenced in a study of PD-L1 blockade in urothelial cancer. This table comes from immunoSEQ multiplex PCR, and its TCRdb copy is limited to in-frame clones, with some not included. The table shows roughly 74,000 clones, with 87% occurring only once. Sequencing was performed on PBMCs, taken around atezolizumab (anti-PD-L1) treatment. The origin of the receptors is a woman aged 70-85 years with urothelial cancer.

This chain links TRBV5-4 with TRBJ2-1, with 12 bases fitting TRBD2. The V gene end was trimmed by 4 bases and the J gene end by 8 bases; junction bases not matched to a gene: 7. CDR3 length equals 15 residues. Germline V gives CDR1 SGHNT, CDR2 YYREEE (reference sequence). The CDR3 DNA follows: TGTGCCAGCAGCACGTCTAGCGGGGGGGCTTATGAGCAGTTCTTC. This gives the protein CASSTSSGGAYEQFF.

The rearrangement links TRBV5-1 to TRBJ1-1, with D possibly TRBD1 on 5 matching bases. Germline V gene lookup returns CDR1 SGHRS and CDR2 YFSETQ. There are 14 residues in the CDR3. V lost 0 bases, J lost 1 base, and 7 bases lay in between. Here the CDR3 reads CASSLATENTEAFF. In nucleotides, the CDR3 is TGCGCCAGCAGCTTGGCGACAGAGAACACTGAAGCTTTCTTT. Looking up the rest from reference TRBV5-1 and TRBJ1-1 gives the full variable domain: KAGVTQTPRYLIKTRGQQVTLSCSPISGHRSVSWYQQTPGQGLQFLFEYFSETQRNKGNFPGRFSGRQFSNSRSEMNVSTLELGDSALYLCASSLATENTEAFFGQGTRLTVV.

This chain joins TRBV7-2 and TRBJ2-3; 9 bases match TRBD2. The CDR3 loop spans 15 amino acids. Germline values: CDR1 SGHTA, CDR2 FQGNSA. The V and J ends lost 1 base and 2 bases, in that order; junction bases with no gene match: 1. The CDR3 DNA is TGTGCCAGCAGCTTAGGACTAGCGGCCACAGATACGCAGTATTTT. Translating it yields CASSLGLAATDTQYF.

J is TRBJ1-1 and V is TRBV2; perhaps TRBD1 as D (5 bases). This CDR3 region has 14 residues. Germline lookup yields CDR1 SNHLY and CDR2 FYNNEI. V lost 0 bases, J lost 6 bases, and 11 bases lay in between. This CDR3 reads CASSEAEGRAEAFF. The DNA of the CDR3 is TGTGCCAGCAGTGAAGCGGAGGGCAGGGCTGAAGCTTTCTTT. Using reference TRBV2 and TRBJ1-1 for the parts outside the CDR3, the full variable domain is EPEVTQTPSHQVTQMGQEVILRCVPISNHLYFYWYRQILGQKVEFLVSFYNNEISEKSEIFDDQFSVERPDGSNFTLKIRSTKLEDSAMYFCASSEAEGRAEAFFGQGTRLTVV.

This chain connects TRBV5-1 to TRBJ2-2, with 10 bases identical to TRBD1. The CDR3 runs 16 residues. With 3 bases clipped from V and 4 bases from J, the junction kept 6 bases outside the gene matches. Germline V lookup: CDR1 SGHRS, CDR2 YFSETQ. CDR3 residues: CASSSWTGGTTGELFF. Here the CDR3 DNA reads TGCGCCAGCAGCTCCTGGACAGGGGGGACCACCGGGGAGCTGTTTTTT.

The chain couples TRBV5-4 to TRBJ2-7, with TRBD1 matching over 9 bases. Germline lookup yields CDR1 SGHNT and CDR2 YYREEE (reference sequence). V shed 5 bases, J shed 3 bases, and the junction held 9 bases outside the gene matches. This CDR3 is built from 15 residues. Here the CDR3 reads CASRTAGTGNYEQYF. The DNA for the CDR3 is TGTGCCAGCAGAACCGCCGGGACAGGGAACTACGAGCAGTACTTC.

The chain recombines TRBV11-3 with TRBJ2-7, with 7 bases aligning to TRBD2. This CDR3 is built from 11 residues. Germline assignment: CDR1 SGHNT and CDR2 YENEEA. V was pared by 5 bases and J by 6 bases, with 1 base of the junction left unmatched. The CDR3 DNA is TGTGCCAGCAGCGCGGGGGTCGAGCAGTACTTC. Protein product: CASSAGVEQYF.

This clone was recorded once. The gene calls are TRBV11-2 and TRBJ2-6, with TRBD1 matching 9 bases. Germline V gene sequence: CDR1 SGHAT, CDR2 FQNNGV. The CDR3 loop spans 11 amino acids. Unmatched junction bases numbered 4, after V lost 5 bases and J lost 17 bases. The CDR3, as DNA: TGTGCCAGCAGCCCGAGGGACAGGGTGACTTTC. Protein product: CASSPRDRVTF.

V usage is TRBV28 and J usage is TRBJ2-1; a possible D gene is TRBD1 (6 bases). CDR1 is MDHEN and CDR2 is SYDVKM in the germline V gene. The CDR3 consists of 18 residues. V lost 7 bases to trimming and J lost 4 bases, with 26 bases between them. CDR3 nucleotide sequence: TGTGCCAGCACCCCTTTATCCCGGACAGTGACCCTTTACAATGAGCAGTTCTTC. Encoded protein: CASTPLSRTVTLYNEQFF. The variable domain in full, completed from reference TRBV28 and TRBJ2-1, reads DVKVTQSSRYLVKRTGEKVFLECVQDMDHENMFWYRQDPGLGLRLIYFSYDVKMKEKGDIPEGYSVSREKKERFSLILESASTNQTSMYLCASTPLSRTVTLYNEQFFGPGTRLTVL.

The chain uses TRBV6-1 and TRBJ2-7, with 10 bases fitting TRBD2. J was trimmed by 2 bases and V by 3 bases; bases with no gene match: 13. Per the germline V gene, CDR1 is MNHNS and CDR2 is SASEGT. CDR3 size: 18 residues. For the CDR3, the DNA is TGTGCCAGCAGTGAGACTGTTTATGGGACTAGCGCACCCTACGAGCAGTACTTC. Its translation is CASSETVYGTSAPYEQYF.

This chain connects TRBV5-4 to TRBJ2-5; 10 bases agree with TRBD1. Germline V gene sequence: CDR1 SGHNT, CDR2 YYREEE (reference sequence). Trimming took 4 bases from V and 5 from J; bases not matched to a gene: 11. CDR3 length: 16 amino acids. This chain's CDR3 is CASSGWDRGQPETQYF. As DNA, the CDR3 is TGTGCCAGCAGCGGGTGGGACAGGGGACAACCGGAGACCCAGTACTTC.

J is TRBJ1-5 and V is TRBV4-1; D not resolved. Trimming removed 1 base at V and 6 bases at J, with 10 bases between. The CDR3 extends over 14 amino acids. Germline CDR1 reads MGHRA; CDR2 reads YSYEKL. The CDR3 nucleotides are TGCGCCAGCAGCCAAGTGAGGTTGGGTCAGCCCCAGCATTTT. Encoded protein: CASSQVRLGQPQHF.

V usage is TRBV28 and J usage is TRBJ2-3; no definite D call. The CDR3 loop spans 15 amino acids. V lost 7 bases, J lost 0 bases, and 14 bases lay in between. CDR1 and CDR2 from the germline V gene are MDHEN and SYDVKM. CDR3 bases: TGTGCCAGCAACCACCCAGGTACTAGCACAGATACGCAGTATTTT. Amino acid sequence: CASNHPGTSTDTQYF.

The chain is built from TRBV11-2 and TRBJ2-3; D gene ambiguous. From germline, CDR1 is SGHAT and CDR2 FQNNGV. V gave up 3 bases and J gave up 2 bases, with 15 bases separating them. The CDR3 contains 16 residues. CDR3 sequence: CASSFFAGSATDTQYF. In nucleotides, the CDR3 is TGTGCCAGCAGCTTCTTCGCCGGGTCCGCCACAGATACGCAGTATTTT.

This chain uses TRBV7-2 with TRBJ1-6; no firm D call. The CDR3 is 15 amino acids. The germline gives CDR1 SGHTA, CDR2 FQGNSA. V lost 0 bases and J lost 8, with 11 bases in between. CDR3 DNA sequence: TGTGCCAGCAGCTTAGCAGCCCTTACAGATTCACCCCTCCACTTT. Amino acids: CASSLAALTDSPLHF.

This clone was seen a single time. The genes are TRBV28 and TRBJ2-4; D gene ambiguous. The V end was cut by 7 bases, the J end by 0 bases, with 25 bases between. This CDR3 region has 19 residues. The germline CDR1 and CDR2 sequences are MDHEN and SYDVKM. The CDR3 nucleotides are TGTGCCAGCAACAATCTCTACACTATTTTCGATGTAGCCAAAAACATTCAGTACTTC. Its protein product is CASNNLYTIFDVAKNIQYF. The full variable domain, with the rest looked up from reference TRBV28 and TRBJ2-4, is DVKVTQSSRYLVKRTGEKVFLECVQDMDHENMFWYRQDPGLGLRLIYFSYDVKMKEKGDIPEGYSVSREKKERFSLILESASTNQTSMYLCASNNLYTIFDVAKNIQYFGAGTRLSVL.

This chain connects TRBV9 to TRBJ1-6; 9 bases are a match to TRBD1. CDR1 is SGDLS and CDR2 is YYNGEE in the germline V gene. With 2 bases clipped from V and 9 bases from J, the junction kept 3 bases outside the gene matches. There are 14 residues in the CDR3. As DNA, the CDR3 is TGTGCCAGCAGCGTGGGACAGGGCGGTTCACCCCTCCACTTT. This codes for CASSVGQGGSPLHF.

The chain uses TRBV9 and TRBJ2-1; TRBD2 matches 7 bases. V lost 4 bases to trimming and J lost 4 bases; unmatched junction nucleotides: 8. Germline loops: CDR1 SGDLS, CDR2 YYNGEE. The CDR3 has 15 amino acids. The CDR3 sequence is CASSPRLAEYNEQFF. In nucleotides, the CDR3 is TGTGCCAGCAGCCCGAGGCTAGCGGAGTACAATGAGCAGTTCTTC. Together with reference TRBV9 and TRBJ2-1, the CDR3 gives the full variable domain: DSGVTQTPKHLITATGQRVTLRCSPRSGDLSVYWYQQSLDQGLQFLIQYYNGEERAKGNILERFSAQQFPDLHSELNLSSLELGDSALYFCASSPRLAEYNEQFFGPGTRLTVL.

V and J are TRBV4-2 and TRBJ2-5, with TRBD2 matching 14 bases. The trim removed 3 bases at V and 4 bases at J, leaving 4 bases unmatched. The germline V gene encodes CDR1 LGHNA and CDR2 YNFKEQ. CDR3 length: 16 amino acids. CDR3 loop: CASSQLTSGGAETQYF. CDR3 DNA sequence: TGTGCCAGCAGCCAGCTGACTAGCGGGGGGGCAGAGACCCAGTACTTC.

This chain connects TRBV4-1 to TRBJ2-3, with TRBD2 matching over 10 bases. The germline V gene has CDR1 MGHRA and CDR2 YSYEKL. The V gene end was trimmed by 2 bases and the J gene end by 4 bases; junction bases not matched to a gene: 15. This CDR3 is built from 19 residues. The CDR3, as DNA: TGCGCCAGCAGCCAAAGGACTAGCGGTGAGACCGTCGGGCCAGATACGCAGTATTTT. Translating it yields CASSQRTSGETVGPDTQYF.

V and J are TRBV11-2 and TRBJ2-1, with D possibly matching TRBD2 (5 bases). V was clipped by 5 bases and J by 8 bases, with 16 bases between them. The V gene's germline CDR1 is SGHAT and CDR2 FQNNGV. This CDR3 is 14 amino acids long. DNA for the CDR3: TGTGCCAGCAGCCCCAACGCGGGCCGGGATGAGCAGTTCTTC. It encodes CASSPNAGRDEQFF.

V gene TRBV30 combines with J gene TRBJ1-2; tentatively, D is TRBD1 (5 bases). Germline V gene lookup returns CDR1 GTSNPN and CDR2 SVGIG (reference sequence). CDR3 length equals 14 residues. With 2 bases removed from V and 2 bases from J, the gap between germline ends came to 12 bases. In DNA form, the CDR3 reads TGTGCCTGGAGTCCAGACAGCCTAAACTATGGCTACACCTTC. Translating it yields CAWSPDSLNYGYTF.